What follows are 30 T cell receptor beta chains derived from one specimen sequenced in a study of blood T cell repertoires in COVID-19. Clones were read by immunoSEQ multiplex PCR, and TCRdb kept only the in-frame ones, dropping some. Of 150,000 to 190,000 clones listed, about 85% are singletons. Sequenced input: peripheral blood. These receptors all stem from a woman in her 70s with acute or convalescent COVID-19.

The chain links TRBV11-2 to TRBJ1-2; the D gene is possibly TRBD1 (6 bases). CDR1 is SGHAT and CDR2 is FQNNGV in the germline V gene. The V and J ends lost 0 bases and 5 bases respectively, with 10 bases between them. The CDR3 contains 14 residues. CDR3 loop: CASSLDSGVYGYTF. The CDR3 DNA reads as TGTGCCAGCAGCTTAGATTCAGGGGTATATGGCTACACCTTC.

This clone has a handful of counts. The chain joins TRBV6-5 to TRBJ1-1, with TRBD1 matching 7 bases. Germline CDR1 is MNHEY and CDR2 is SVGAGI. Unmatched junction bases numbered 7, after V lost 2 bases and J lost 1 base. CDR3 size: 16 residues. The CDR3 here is CASSYGGRTGNTEAFF. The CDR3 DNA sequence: TGTGCCAGCAGTTACGGAGGCAGGACAGGGAACACTGAAGCTTTCTTT.

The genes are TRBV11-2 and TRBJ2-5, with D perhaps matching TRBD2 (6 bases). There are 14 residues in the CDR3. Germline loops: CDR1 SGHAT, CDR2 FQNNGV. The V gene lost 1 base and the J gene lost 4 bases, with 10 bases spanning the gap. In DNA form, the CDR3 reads TGTGCCAGCAGCTTAGGAGGTAGCGGAGAGACCCAGTACTTC. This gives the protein CASSLGGSGETQYF.

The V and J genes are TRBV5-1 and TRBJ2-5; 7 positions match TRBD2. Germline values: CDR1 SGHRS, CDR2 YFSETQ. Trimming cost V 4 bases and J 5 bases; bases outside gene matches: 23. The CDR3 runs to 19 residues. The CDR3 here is CASSPAGRATGTPRETQYF. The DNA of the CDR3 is TGCGCCAGCAGCCCAGCGGGGAGAGCTACCGGGACGCCTAGGGAGACCCAGTACTTC.

The CDR3 reads CASSVNQGVGNQPQHF. The CDR3 coding sequence is TGTGCCAGCAGTGTTAATCAGGGGGTCGGCAATCAGCCCCAGCATTTT. The chain employs TRBV6-1 and TRBJ1-5; 7 bases are shared with TRBD1. In germline, CDR1 is MNHNS, CDR2 SASEGT. V lost 4 bases to trimming and J lost 2 bases; unmatched junction nucleotides: 8. This CDR3 has 16 amino acids.

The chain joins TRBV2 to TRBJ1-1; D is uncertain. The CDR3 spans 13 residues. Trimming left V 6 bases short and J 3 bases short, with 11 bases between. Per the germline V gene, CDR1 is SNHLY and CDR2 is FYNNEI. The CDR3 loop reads CASSTGGYTEAFF. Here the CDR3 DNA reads TGTGCCAGCAGCACTGGAGGATACACTGAAGCTTTCTTT.

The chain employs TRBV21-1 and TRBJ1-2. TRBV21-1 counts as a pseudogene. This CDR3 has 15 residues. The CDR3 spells CASSKRTGGGYGYTF. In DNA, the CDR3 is TGTGCCAGCAGCAAACGAACGGGGGGCGGCTATGGCTACACCTTC.

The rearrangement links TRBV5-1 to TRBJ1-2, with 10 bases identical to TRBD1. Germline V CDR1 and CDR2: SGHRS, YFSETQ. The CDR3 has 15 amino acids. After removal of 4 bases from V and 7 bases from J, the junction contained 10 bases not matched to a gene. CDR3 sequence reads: CASSPGTGVPSGYTF. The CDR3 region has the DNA TGCGCCAGCAGCCCAGGGACAGGGGTTCCGAGTGGCTACACCTTC.

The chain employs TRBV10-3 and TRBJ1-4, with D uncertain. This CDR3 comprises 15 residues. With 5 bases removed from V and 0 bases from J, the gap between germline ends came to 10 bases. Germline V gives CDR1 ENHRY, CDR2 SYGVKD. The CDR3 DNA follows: TGTGCCATCAGTTCCGGGTTAGCAACTAATGAAAAACTGTTTTTT. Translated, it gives CAISSGLATNEKLFF.

Here the CDR3 DNA reads TGTGCCAGCACGGGGGGCCCTCTTTATGGCTACACCTTC. Protein: CASTGGPLYGYTF. The chain links TRBV28 to TRBJ1-2, with D perhaps TRBD1 (6 bases). Germline CDR1 is MDHEN and CDR2 is SYDVKM. The CDR3 is made up of 13 amino acids. V lost 7 bases to trimming and J lost 5 bases, with 14 bases between them.

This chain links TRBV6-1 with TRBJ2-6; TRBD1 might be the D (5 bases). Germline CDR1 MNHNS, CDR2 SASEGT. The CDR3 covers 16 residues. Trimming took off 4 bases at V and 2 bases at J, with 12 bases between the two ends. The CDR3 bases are TGTGCCAGCAGTGTCAAACCAGGGACTGGGGCCAACGTCCTGACTTTC. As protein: CASSVKPGTGANVLTF.

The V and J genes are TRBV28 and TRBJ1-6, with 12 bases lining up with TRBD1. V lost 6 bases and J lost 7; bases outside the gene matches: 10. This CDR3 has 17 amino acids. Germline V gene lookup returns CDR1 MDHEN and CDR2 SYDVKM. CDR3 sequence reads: CASSSGTGGDSNSPLHF. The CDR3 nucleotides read TGTGCCAGCAGCTCCGGGACAGGGGGCGACTCGAATTCACCCCTCCACTTT.

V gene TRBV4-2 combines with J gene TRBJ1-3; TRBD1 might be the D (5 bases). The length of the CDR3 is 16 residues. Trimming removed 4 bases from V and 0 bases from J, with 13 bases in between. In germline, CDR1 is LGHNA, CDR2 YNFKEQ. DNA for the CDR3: TGTGCCAGCAGCCGGGGGGACCCTAACTCTGGAAACACCATATATTTT. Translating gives CASSRGDPNSGNTIYF.

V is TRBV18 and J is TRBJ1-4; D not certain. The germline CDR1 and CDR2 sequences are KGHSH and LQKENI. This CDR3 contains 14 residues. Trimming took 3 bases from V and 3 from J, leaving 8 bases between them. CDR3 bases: TGTGCCAGCTCACCGACAACTTCTAATGAAAAACTGTTTTTT. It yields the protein CASSPTTSNEKLFF.

CDR3: CASSLGTSGVTGELFF. CDR3 DNA sequence: TGCGCCAGCAGCTTGGGGACTAGCGGGGTCACCGGGGAGCTGTTTTTT. The chain has TRBV5-1 and TRBJ2-2, with 12 bases aligning to TRBD2. In germline, CDR1 is SGHRS, CDR2 YFSETQ. This CDR3 is built from 16 residues. With 0 bases clipped from V and 4 bases from J, the junction kept 1 base outside the gene matches.

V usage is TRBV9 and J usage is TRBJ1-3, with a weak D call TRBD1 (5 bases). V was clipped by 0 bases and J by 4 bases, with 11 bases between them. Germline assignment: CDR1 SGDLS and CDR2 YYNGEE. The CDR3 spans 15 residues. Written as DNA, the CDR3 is TGTGCCAGCAGCGTAGCCCCAGGGAGGGGAAACACCATATATTTT. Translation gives CASSVAPGRGNTIYF.

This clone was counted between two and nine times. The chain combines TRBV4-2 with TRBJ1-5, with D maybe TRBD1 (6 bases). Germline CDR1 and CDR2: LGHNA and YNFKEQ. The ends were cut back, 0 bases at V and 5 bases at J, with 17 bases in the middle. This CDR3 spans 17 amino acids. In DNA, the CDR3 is TGTGCCAGCAGCCAAGATCGTGATAGGGGGATCGATCAGCCCCAGCATTTT. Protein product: CASSQDRDRGIDQPQHF.

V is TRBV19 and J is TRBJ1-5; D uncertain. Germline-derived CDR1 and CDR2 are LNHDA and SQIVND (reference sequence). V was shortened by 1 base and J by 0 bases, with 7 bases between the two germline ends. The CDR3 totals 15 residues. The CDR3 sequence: CASSIVAHSNQPQHF. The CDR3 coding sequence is TGTGCCAGTAGTATAGTTGCGCATAGCAATCAGCCCCAGCATTTT.

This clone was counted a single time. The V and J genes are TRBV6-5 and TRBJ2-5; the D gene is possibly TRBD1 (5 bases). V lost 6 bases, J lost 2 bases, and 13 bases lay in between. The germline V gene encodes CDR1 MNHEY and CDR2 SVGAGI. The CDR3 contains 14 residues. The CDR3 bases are TGTGCCAGCAGCGGCAGGGCGCGGCAAGAGACCCAGTACTTC. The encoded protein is CASSGRARQETQYF.

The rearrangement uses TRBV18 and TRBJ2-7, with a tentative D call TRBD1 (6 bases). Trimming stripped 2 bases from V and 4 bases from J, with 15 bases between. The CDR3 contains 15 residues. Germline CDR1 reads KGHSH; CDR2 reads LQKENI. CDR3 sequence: CASSPDPPQGYEQYF. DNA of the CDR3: TGTGCCAGCTCACCAGATCCGCCACAGGGTTACGAGCAGTACTTC.

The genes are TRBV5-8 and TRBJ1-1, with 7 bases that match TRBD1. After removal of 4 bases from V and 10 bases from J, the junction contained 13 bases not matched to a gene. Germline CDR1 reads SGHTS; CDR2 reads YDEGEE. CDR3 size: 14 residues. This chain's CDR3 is CASSRQGSGRLAFF. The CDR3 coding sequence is TGTGCCAGCAGCCGACAGGGCAGTGGGAGGTTAGCTTTCTTT.

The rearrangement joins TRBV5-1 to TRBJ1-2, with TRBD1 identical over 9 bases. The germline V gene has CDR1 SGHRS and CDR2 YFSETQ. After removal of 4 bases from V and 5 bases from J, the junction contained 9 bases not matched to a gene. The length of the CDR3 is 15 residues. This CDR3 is CASSPGQGREYGYTF. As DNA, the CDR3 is TGCGCCAGCAGCCCGGGACAGGGTAGGGAGTATGGCTACACCTTC.

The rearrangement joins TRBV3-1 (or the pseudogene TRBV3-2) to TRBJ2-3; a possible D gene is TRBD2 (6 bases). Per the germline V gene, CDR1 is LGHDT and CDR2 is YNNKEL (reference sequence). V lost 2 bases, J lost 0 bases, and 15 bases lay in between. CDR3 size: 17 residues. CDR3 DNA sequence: TGTGCCAGCAGCCAAACTCTTTCCGGGACTAGCACAGATACGCAGTATTTT. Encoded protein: CASSQTLSGTSTDTQYF.

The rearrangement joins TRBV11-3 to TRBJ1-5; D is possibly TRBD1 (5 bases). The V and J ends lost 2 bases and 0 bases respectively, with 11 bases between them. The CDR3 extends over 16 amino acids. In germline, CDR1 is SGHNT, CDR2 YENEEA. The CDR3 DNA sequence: TGTGCCAGCAGCTTACCCTTCCAGGGTAGCAATCAGCCCCAGCATTTT. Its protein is CASSLPFQGSNQPQHF.

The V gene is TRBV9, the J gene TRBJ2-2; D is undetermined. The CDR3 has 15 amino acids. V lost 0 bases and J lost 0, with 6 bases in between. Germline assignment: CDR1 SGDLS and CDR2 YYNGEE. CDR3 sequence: CASSVALANTGELFF. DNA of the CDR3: TGTGCCAGCAGCGTAGCTCTTGCGAACACCGGGGAGCTGTTTTTT.

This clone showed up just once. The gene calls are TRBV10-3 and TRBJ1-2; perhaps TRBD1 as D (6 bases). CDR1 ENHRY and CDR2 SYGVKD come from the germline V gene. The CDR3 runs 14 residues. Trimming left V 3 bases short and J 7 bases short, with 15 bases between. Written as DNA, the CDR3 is TGTGCCATCAGTGATGGGACACCGACACTTGGCTACACCTTC. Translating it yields CAISDGTPTLGYTF.

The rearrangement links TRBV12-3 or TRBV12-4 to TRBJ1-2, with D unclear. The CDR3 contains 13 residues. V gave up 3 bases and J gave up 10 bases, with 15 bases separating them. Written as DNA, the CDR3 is TGTGCCAGCAGTTTGAGACAACAAAGGTCCTACACCTTC. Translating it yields CASSLRQQRSYTF.

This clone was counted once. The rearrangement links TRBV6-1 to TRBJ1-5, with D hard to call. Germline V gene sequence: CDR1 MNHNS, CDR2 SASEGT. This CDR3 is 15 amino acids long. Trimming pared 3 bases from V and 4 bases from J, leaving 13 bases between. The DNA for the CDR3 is TGTGCCAGCAGTGACGCGGGTACGTCTAATCAGCCCCAGCATTTT. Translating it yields CASSDAGTSNQPQHF.

CDR3: CASSRGEGLTF. In DNA, the CDR3 is TGTGCCAGTTCCCGAGGGGAGGGACTGACTTTC. V is TRBV6-6 and J is TRBJ2-6, with 7 nucleotides matching TRBD2. The CDR3 totals 11 residues. Germline CDR1 reads MNHNY; CDR2 reads SVGAGI (reference sequence). The J segment lost 16 bases and the V segment lost 9 bases, leaving 9 bases of the junction unmatched.

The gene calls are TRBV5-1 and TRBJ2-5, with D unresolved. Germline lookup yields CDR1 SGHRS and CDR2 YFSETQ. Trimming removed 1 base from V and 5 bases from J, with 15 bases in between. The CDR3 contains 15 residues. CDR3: CASSLSSGRTETQYF. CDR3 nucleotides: TGCGCCAGCAGCTTGTCTTCGGGTCGTACGGAGACCCAGTACTTC.